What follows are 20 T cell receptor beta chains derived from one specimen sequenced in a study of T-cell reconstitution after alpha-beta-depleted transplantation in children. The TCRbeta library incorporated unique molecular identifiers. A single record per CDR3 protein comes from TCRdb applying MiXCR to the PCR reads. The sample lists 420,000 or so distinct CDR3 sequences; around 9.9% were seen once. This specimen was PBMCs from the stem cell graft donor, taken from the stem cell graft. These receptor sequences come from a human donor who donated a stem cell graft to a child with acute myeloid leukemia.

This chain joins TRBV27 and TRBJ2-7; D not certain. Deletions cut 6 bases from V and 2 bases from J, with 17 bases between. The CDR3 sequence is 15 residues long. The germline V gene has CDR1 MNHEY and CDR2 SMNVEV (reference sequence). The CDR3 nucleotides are TGTGCCAGCAGCTCCAAAGGGCACAGCCCCTACGAGCAGTACTTC. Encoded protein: CASSSKGHSPYEQYF.

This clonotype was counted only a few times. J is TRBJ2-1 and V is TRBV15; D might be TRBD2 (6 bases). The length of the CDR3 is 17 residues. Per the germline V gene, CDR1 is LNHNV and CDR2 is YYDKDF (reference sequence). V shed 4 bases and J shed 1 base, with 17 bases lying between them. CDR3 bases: TGTGCCACCAGCACGACTAAGGGACTGGCTTCCTACAATGAGCAGTTCTTC. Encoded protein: CATSTTKGLASYNEQFF.

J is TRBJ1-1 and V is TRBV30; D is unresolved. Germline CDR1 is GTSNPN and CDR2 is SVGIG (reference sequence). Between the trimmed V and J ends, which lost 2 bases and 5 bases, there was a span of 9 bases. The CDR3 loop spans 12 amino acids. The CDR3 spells CAWSSKGTEAFF. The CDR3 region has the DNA TGTGCCTGGAGTTCAAAAGGGACTGAAGCTTTCTTT.

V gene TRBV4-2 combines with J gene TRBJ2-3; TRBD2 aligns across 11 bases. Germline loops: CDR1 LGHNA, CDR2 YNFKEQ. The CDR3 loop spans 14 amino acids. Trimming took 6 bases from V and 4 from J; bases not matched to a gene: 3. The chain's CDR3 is CASRTSGGADTQYF. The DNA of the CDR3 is TGTGCCAGCAGAACTAGCGGGGGTGCAGATACGCAGTATTTT.

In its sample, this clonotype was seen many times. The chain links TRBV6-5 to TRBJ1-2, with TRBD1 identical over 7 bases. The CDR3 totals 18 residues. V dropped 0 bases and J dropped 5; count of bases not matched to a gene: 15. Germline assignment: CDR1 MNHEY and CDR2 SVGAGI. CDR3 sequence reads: CASSYSYNSQGKGYGYTF. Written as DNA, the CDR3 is TGTGCCAGCAGTTACTCCTATAACTCACAGGGGAAAGGGTATGGCTACACCTTC.

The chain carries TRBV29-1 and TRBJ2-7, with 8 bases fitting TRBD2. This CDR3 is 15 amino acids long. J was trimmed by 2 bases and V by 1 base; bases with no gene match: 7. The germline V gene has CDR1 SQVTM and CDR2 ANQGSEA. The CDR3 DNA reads TGCAGCGTTGAAGTTCTAGCGGGCGAGCCCTACGAGCAGTACTTC. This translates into CSVEVLAGEPYEQYF.

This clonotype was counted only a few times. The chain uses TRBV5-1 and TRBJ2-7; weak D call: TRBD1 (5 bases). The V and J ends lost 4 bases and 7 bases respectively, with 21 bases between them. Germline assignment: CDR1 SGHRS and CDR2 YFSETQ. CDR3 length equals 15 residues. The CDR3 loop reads CASSPLSTDLREQYF. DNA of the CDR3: TGCGCCAGCAGCCCACTGTCGACAGACCTTAGGGAGCAGTACTTC.

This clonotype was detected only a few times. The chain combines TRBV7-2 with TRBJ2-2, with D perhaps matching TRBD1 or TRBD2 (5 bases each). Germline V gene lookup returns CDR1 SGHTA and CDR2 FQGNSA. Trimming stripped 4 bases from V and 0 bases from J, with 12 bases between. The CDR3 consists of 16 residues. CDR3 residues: CASSSRVGANTGELFF. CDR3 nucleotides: TGTGCCAGCAGCTCCCGCGTGGGGGCGAACACCGGGGAGCTGTTTTTT.

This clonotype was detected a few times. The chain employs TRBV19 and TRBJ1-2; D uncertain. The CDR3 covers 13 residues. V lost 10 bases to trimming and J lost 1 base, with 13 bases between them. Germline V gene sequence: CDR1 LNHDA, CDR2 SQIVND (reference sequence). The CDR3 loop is CAIRMTDNYGYTF. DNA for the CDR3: TGTGCCATTCGGATGACCGATAACTATGGCTACACCTTC.

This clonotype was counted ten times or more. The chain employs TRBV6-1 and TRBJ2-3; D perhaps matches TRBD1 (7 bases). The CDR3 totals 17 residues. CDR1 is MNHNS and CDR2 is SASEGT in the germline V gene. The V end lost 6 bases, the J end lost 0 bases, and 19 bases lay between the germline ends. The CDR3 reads CASSLTRTGASTDTQYF. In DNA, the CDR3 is TGTGCCAGCAGCCTGACTAGGACAGGAGCTAGCACAGATACGCAGTATTTT.

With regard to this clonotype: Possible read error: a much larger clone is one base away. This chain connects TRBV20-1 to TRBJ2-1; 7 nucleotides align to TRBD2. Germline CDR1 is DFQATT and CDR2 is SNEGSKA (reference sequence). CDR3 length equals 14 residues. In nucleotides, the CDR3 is TGCGGTGCCCGGACTAGTTTAGTTCACAATGAGCAGTTCTTC. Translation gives CGARTSLVHNEQFF.

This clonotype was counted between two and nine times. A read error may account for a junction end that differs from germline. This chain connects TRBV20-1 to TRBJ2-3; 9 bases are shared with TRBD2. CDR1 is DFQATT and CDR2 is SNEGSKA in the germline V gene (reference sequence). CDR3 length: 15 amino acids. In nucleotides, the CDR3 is TGCAGTGCTACCCCTATTGGGACTAGCAGAGATACGCAGTATTTT. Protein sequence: CSATPIGTSRDTQYF.

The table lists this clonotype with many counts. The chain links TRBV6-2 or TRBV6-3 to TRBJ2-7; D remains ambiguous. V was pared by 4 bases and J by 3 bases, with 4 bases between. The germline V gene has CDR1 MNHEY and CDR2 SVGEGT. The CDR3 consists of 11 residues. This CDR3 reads CASSWGYEQYF. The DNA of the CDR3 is TGTGCCAGCAGTTGGGGCTACGAGCAGTACTTC.

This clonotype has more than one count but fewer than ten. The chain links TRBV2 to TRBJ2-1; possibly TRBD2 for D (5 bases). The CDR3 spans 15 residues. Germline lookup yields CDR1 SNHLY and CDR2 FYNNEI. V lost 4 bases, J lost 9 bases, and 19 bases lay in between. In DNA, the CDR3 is TGTGCCAGCAGTGTGGAGGACTCCATCCTTACTGAGCAGTTCTTC. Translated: CASSVEDSILTEQFF.

The CDR3 protein is CASSIHRGRSTDTQYF. The CDR3 nucleotides read TGTGCCAGCAGCATTCACAGGGGGCGTTCTACAGATACGCAGTATTTT. The chain employs TRBV21-1 and TRBJ2-3; the D call of TRBD1 is as the table states it, not checked on the DNA. TRBV21-1 is recorded as a pseudogene. There are 16 residues in the CDR3.

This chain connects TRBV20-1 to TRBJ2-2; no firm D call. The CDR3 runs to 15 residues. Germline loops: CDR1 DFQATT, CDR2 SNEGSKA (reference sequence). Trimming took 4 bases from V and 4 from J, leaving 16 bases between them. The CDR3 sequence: CSATSLGQSTGELFF. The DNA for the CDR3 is TGCAGTGCTACCTCACTCGGCCAGTCCACCGGGGAGCTGTTTTTT.

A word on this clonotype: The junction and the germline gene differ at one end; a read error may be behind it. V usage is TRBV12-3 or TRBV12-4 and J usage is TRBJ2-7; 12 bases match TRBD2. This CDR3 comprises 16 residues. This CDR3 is CASSPLLAGGRLLMNF. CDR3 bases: TGTGCCAGCAGTCCTCTACTAGCGGGAGGCCGACTACTTATGAACTTC.

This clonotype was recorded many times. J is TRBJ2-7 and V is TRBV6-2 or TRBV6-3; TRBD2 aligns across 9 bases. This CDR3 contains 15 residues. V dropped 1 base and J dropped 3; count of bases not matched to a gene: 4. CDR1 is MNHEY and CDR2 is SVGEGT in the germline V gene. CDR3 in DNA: TGTGCCAGCAGTTACTGGCGGGGGGGTAACTACGAGCAGTACTTC. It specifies CASSYWRGGNYEQYF.

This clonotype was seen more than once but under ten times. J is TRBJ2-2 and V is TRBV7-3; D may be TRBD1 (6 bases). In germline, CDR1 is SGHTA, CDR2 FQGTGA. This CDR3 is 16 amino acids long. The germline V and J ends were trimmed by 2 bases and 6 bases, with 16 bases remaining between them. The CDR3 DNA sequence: TGTGCCAGCAGCTTATCATCCAGGGGTTTACCCGGGGAGCTGTTTTTT. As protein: CASSLSSRGLPGELFF.

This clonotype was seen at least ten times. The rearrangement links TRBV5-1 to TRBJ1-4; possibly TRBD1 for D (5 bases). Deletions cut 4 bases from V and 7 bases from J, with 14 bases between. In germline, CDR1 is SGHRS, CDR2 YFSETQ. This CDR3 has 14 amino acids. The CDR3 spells CASSPGTGGEKLFF. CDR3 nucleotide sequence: TGCGCCAGCAGCCCCGGGACGGGAGGTGAAAAACTGTTTTTT.